Following are 19 T cell receptor beta chains from one sample sequenced in a study of T cells in narcolepsy. Here immunoSEQ multiplex PCR was the method, and the copy in TCRdb shows in-frame clones only, minus some. The repertoire holds under 35,000 clones, with around 83% as singletons. Source material: CD45RA- memory CD4+ T cells from PBMCs. The receptor set was obtained from a human donor with narcolepsy.

The J gene is TRBJ2-2, the V gene TRBV6-6; D gene unclear. The CDR3 covers 13 residues. Germline V gene lookup returns CDR1 MNHNY and CDR2 SVGAGI (reference sequence). V was trimmed by 2 bases and J by 4 bases, leaving 5 bases between them. CDR3 region: CASSYRTTGELFF. The CDR3 DNA follows: TGTGCCAGCAGTTACAGGACCACCGGGGAGCTGTTTTTT.

V usage is TRBV5-5 and J usage is TRBJ2-5; TRBD2 matches 12 bases. The CDR3 totals 15 residues. The germline V gene has CDR1 SGHKS and CDR2 YYEKEE (reference sequence). With V trimmed by 3 bases and J by 3 bases, 3 bases remained unmatched. CDR3: CASSYGLAGKETQYF. In DNA form, the CDR3 reads TGTGCCAGCAGCTACGGACTAGCGGGGAAAGAGACCCAGTACTTC.

The chain has TRBV7-9 and TRBJ1-1; D remains ambiguous. CDR3 size: 15 residues. Trimming removed 0 bases at V and 0 bases at J, with 8 bases between. Per germline, CDR1 SEHNR and CDR2 FQNEAQ (reference sequence). The DNA of the CDR3 is TGTGCCAGCAGCTTAGCCGCCCCCATGAACACTGAAGCTTTCTTT. Protein product: CASSLAAPMNTEAFF.

This clone was picked up one time. The V and J genes are TRBV28 and TRBJ2-3, with 7 bases matching TRBD2. V lost 4 bases and J lost 2; bases outside the gene matches: 6. The germline V gene encodes CDR1 MDHEN and CDR2 SYDVKM. The CDR3 runs to 15 residues. For the CDR3, the DNA is TGTGCCAGCAGTTCTCTAGCGGACCCCACAGATACGCAGTATTTT. Translating gives CASSSLADPTDTQYF.

The gene calls are TRBV18 and TRBJ1-1, with 8 bases matching TRBD1. The CDR3 has 16 residues. Germline loops: CDR1 KGHSH, CDR2 LQKENI. V was clipped by 2 bases and J by 4 bases; unmatched bases: 9. CDR3 sequence: CASSPSSTGGATEAFF. CDR3 nucleotides: TGTGCCAGCTCACCATCGTCAACAGGGGGTGCCACTGAAGCTTTCTTT.

The V and J genes are TRBV5-4 and TRBJ1-2; maybe TRBD1 (5 bases). Trimming pared 5 bases from V and 7 bases from J, leaving 21 bases between. Per germline, CDR1 SGHNT and CDR2 YYREEE (reference sequence). CDR3 length: 15 residues. The chain's CDR3 is CASSLSGDGYSGYTF. CDR3 sequence (DNA): TGTGCCAGCAGTCTTTCGGGGGATGGATATAGTGGCTACACCTTC.

The V gene is TRBV2, the J gene TRBJ2-7; D gene unclear. Germline assignment: CDR1 SNHLY and CDR2 FYNNEI. The CDR3 runs 11 residues. V was pared by 10 bases and J by 3 bases, with 10 bases between. The CDR3 region has the DNA TGTGCCACCCAGAGCTACTACGAGCAGTACTTC. It codes for CATQSYYEQYF.

A note on this clone: Its ends do not fully match the called genes, so a read error is possible. V and J are TRBV12-5 and TRBJ1-6; D is possibly TRBD1 (5 bases). Germline lookup yields CDR1 LGHNT and CDR2 FRNRAP. The CDR3 is 15 residues long. CDR3 sequence: CASSLGERENSPLHF. In DNA form, the CDR3 reads TGTGCTAGTAGTTTGGGGGAGAGAGAGAATTCACCCCTCCACTTT.

This clone has just a few counts. This chain uses TRBV6-5 with TRBJ1-1, with D perhaps TRBD1 (5 bases). Germline lookup yields CDR1 MNHEY and CDR2 SVGAGI. The CDR3 extends over 13 amino acids. Deletions cut 10 bases from V and 5 bases from J, with 17 bases between. This chain's CDR3 is CATHRDLGTEAFF. The CDR3 nucleotides are TGTGCCACCCACCGGGACTTGGGAACTGAAGCTTTCTTT.

The chain has TRBV2 and TRBJ1-1, with D tentatively TRBD1 (6 bases). Germline V lookup: CDR1 SNHLY, CDR2 FYNNEI. Trimming cost V 3 bases and J 5 bases, with 16 bases left between them. This CDR3 is built from 15 residues. The CDR3 here is CASSEPLQGNTEAFF. The CDR3 DNA follows: TGTGCCAGCAGTGAGCCCTTACAGGGAAATACTGAAGCTTTCTTT.

The chain combines TRBV15 with TRBJ2-5; no clear D. This CDR3 spans 12 amino acids. In germline, CDR1 is LNHNV, CDR2 YYDKDF (reference sequence). V gave up 1 base and J gave up 4 bases, with 4 bases separating them. The CDR3 DNA follows: TGTGCCACCAGCAGAGCTGGAGAGACCCAGTACTTC. This codes for CATSRAGETQYF.

The rearrangement joins TRBV7-3 to TRBJ2-3; D not resolved. Germline values: CDR1 SGHTA, CDR2 FQGTGA. This CDR3 spans 13 amino acids. V lost 1 base, J lost 3 bases, and 5 bases lay in between. The CDR3 loop is CASSLKITDTQYF. DNA for the CDR3: TGTGCCAGCAGCTTAAAGATTACAGATACGCAGTATTTT.

The J gene is TRBJ1-6, the V gene TRBV19, with D possibly matching TRBD1 (6 bases). CDR1 is LNHDA and CDR2 is SQIVND in the germline V gene (reference sequence). This CDR3 is built from 14 residues. The V and J ends lost 7 bases and 3 bases respectively, with 10 bases between them. Here the CDR3 reads CASKGVDYNSPLHF. The DNA for the CDR3 is TGTGCCAGTAAGGGGGTCGACTATAATTCACCCCTCCACTTT.

There are a few counts of this clone. The chain is built from TRBV27 and TRBJ2-7; TRBD2 is a possible D gene (5 bases). Germline lookup yields CDR1 MNHEY and CDR2 SMNVEV (reference sequence). The CDR3 length is 13 residues. V lost 8 bases and J lost 5, with 16 bases in between. The CDR3 spells CASRDYLRDEQYF. For the CDR3, the DNA is TGTGCCAGCCGCGACTACCTGAGGGACGAGCAGTACTTC.

This rearrangement joins TRBV7-6 to TRBJ2-6; the match to TRBD1 covers 7 bases. Trimming removed 0 bases from V and 8 bases from J; junction bases left unmatched: 13. CDR3 length: 18 residues. Germline assignment: CDR1 SGHVS and CDR2 FNYEAQ. CDR3 residues: CASSLAMVGQVLPNVLTF. The DNA for the CDR3 is TGTGCCAGCAGCTTAGCTATGGTCGGACAGGTGTTACCCAACGTCCTGACTTTC.

J is TRBJ2-5 and V is TRBV11-2, with a tentative D call TRBD1 (6 bases). This CDR3 contains 13 residues. The V gene lost 7 bases and the J gene lost 4 bases, with 13 bases spanning the gap. CDR1 and CDR2 from the germline V gene are SGHAT and FQNNGV. CDR3 DNA sequence: TGTGCCAGCACCAGGGGTCTTGGAGAGACCCAGTACTTC. Translation gives CASTRGLGETQYF. The entire variable domain, with the rest obtained from reference TRBV11-2 and TRBJ2-5, is as follows: EAGVAQSPRYKIIEKRQSVAFWCNPISGHATLYWYQQILGQGPKLLIQFQNNGVVDDSQLPKDRFSAERLKGVDSTLKIQPAKLEDSAVYLCASTRGLGETQYFGPGTRLLVL.

V gene TRBV5-1 combines with J gene TRBJ1-2, with 12 bases fitting TRBD1. The CDR3 contains 14 residues. The germline V gene encodes CDR1 SGHRS and CDR2 YFSETQ. J was trimmed by 4 bases and V by 9 bases; bases with no gene match: 7. The DNA of the CDR3 is TGCGCCACCAGACCGGGACAGGGGGCCTATGGCTACACCTTC. Its translation: CATRPGQGAYGYTF.

The CDR3: CASSLDGTGELFF. For the CDR3, the DNA is TGTGCCAGCAGCTTGGATGGCACCGGGGAGCTGTTTTTT. The chain couples TRBV5-4 to TRBJ2-2; D gene uncertain. V gave up 0 bases and J gave up 4 bases, with 4 bases separating them. The CDR3 is made up of 13 amino acids. Germline lookup yields CDR1 SGHNT and CDR2 YYREEE (reference sequence).

Comments on this clone: Germline is not matched at one junction end, which may reflect a read error. The chain's CDR3 is CASSLAGRMNTEAFF. CDR3 nucleotides: TGTGCCAGCAGCCTAGCTGGACGGATGAACACTGAAGCTTTCTTT. This chain connects TRBV7-9 to TRBJ1-1; D remains unclear. The CDR3 extends over 15 amino acids. Germline V gene sequence: CDR1 SEHNR, CDR2 FQNEAQ (reference sequence).